This T cell receptor (beta chain) was recovered during a study of T cell changes during pregnancy in multiple sclerosis. The repertoire was sequenced with immunoSEQ multiplex PCR; TCRdb's copy has only in-frame clones and lacks some. This sample has some 80,000 clones, with 89% found just once. The V end was cut by 5 bases, the J end by 4 bases, with 12 bases between. The germline gives CDR1 SGHVS, CDR2 FNYEAQ. This CDR3 has 14 amino acids. Material: peripheral blood, obtained in the first trimester of pregnancy. The sequence derives from a female donor in good health, enrolled as a control in a pregnancy study. The rearrangement uses TRBV7-6 and TRBJ2-1; tentative D call: TRBD2 (6 bases). CDR3 in amino acids: CASSQTGVYNEQFF. CDR3 DNA sequence: TGTGCCAGCAGCCAGACGGGGGTGTACAATGAGCAGTTCTTC.